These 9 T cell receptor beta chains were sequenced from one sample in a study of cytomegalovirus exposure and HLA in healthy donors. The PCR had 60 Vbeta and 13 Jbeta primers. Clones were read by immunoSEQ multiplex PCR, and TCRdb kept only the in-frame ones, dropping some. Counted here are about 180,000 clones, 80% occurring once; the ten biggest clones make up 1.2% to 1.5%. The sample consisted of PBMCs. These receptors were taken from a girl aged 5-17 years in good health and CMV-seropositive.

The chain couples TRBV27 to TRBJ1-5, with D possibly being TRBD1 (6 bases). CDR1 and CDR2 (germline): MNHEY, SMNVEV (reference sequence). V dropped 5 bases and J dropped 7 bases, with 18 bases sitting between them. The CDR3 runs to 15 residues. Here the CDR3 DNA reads TGTGCCAGCAGTGGGTTCGGGGGGGGCGGACAGCCCCAGCATTTT. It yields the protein CASSGFGGGGQPQHF.

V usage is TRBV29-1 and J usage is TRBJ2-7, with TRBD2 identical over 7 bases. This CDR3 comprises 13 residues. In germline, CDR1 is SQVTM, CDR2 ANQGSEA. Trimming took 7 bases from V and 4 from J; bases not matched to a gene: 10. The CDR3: CSAWASGSYEQYF. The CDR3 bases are TGCAGCGCTTGGGCTAGCGGATCGTACGAGCAGTACTTC.

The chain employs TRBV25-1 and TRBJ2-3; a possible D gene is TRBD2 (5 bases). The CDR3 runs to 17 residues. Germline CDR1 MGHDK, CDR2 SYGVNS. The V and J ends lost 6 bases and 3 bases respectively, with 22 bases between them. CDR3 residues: CASRDRAARDETDTQYF. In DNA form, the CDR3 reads TGTGCCAGCAGAGACCGAGCAGCACGGGATGAGACAGATACGCAGTATTTT.

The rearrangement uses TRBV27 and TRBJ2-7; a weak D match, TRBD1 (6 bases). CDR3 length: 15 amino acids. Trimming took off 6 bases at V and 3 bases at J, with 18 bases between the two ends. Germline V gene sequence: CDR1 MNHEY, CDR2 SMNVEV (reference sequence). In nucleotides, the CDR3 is TGTGCCAGCAGCTCTGACGGACAGCGACACTACGAGCAGTACTTC. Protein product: CASSSDGQRHYEQYF.

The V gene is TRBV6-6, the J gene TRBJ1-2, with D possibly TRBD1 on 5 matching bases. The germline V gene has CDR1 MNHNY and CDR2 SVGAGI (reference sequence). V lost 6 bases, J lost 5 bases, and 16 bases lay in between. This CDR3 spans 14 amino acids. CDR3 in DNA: TGTGCCAGCAGCAGAATCGGGACTGAGTATGGCTACACCTTC. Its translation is CASSRIGTEYGYTF.

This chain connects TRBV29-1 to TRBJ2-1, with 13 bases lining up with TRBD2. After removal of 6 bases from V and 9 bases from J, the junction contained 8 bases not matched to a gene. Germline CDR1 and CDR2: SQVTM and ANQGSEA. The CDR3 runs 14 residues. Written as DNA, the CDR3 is TGCAGCGTCATCGGACTAGCGGGAGTAATTGAGCAGTTCTTC. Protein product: CSVIGLAGVIEQFF.

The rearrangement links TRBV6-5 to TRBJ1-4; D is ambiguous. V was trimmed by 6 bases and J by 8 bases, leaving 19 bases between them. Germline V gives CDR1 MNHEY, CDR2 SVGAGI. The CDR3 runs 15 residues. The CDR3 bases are TGTGCCAGCAGCCTTAGATTGGGCCGTGAAGAAAAACTGTTTTTT. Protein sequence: CASSLRLGREEKLFF.

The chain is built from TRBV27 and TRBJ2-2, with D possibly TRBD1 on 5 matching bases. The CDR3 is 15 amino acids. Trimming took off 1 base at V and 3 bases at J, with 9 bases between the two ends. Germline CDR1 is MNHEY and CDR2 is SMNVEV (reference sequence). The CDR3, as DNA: TGTGCCAGCAGTTTATTCAGGGCAGACACCGGGGAGCTGTTTTTT. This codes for CASSLFRADTGELFF.

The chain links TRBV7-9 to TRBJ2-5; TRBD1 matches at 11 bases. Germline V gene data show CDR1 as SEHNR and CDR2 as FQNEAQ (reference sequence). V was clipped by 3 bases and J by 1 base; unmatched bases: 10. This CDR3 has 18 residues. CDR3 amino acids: CASSLALGQGGTQETQYF. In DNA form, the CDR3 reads TGTGCCAGCAGCTTGGCCCTGGGACAGGGGGGAACCCAAGAGACCCAGTACTTC.